Below, 28 T cell receptor beta chains from the same sample are listed, as sequenced in a study of somatic mutations in cytotoxic T cells in rheumatoid arthritis. Profiling relied on immunoSEQ multiplex PCR, and the TCRdb table lists in-frame clones only, not all of them. Of 10,000 or so clones listed, roughly 85% were seen once; the top ten hold 30% to 40%. The sequencing input was CD8+ T cells sorted from blood. These receptors all come from an adult with rheumatoid arthritis.

CDR3 in DNA: TGTGCCAGCAGCTTAGCGCTAGCGGGAAAGGAGCAGTTCTTC. The encoded protein is CASSLALAGKEQFF. The chain has TRBV13 and TRBJ2-1; 9 bases map to TRBD2. Germline V gene data show CDR1 as PRHDT and CDR2 as FYEKMQ (reference sequence). This CDR3 comprises 14 residues. V dropped 1 base and J dropped 10; count of bases not matched to a gene: 5. Full variable domain (rest looked up from reference TRBV13 and TRBJ2-1): AAGVIQSPRHLIKEKRETATLKCYPIPRHDTVYWYQQGPGQDPQFLISFYEKMQSDKGSIPDRFSAQQFSDYHSELNMSSLELGDSALYFCASSLALAGKEQFFGPGTRLTVL.

This clone was observed a few times. V is TRBV5-4 and J is TRBJ1-2; 8 positions agree with TRBD1. CDR1 and CDR2 (germline): SGHNT, YYREEE (reference sequence). V dropped 0 bases and J dropped 6; count of bases not matched to a gene: 4. The CDR3 has 14 residues. CDR3 in amino acids: CASSLGQGLNGYTF. The CDR3 coding sequence is TGTGCCAGCAGCTTGGGACAGGGGCTGAATGGCTACACCTTC.

The chain has TRBV6-1 and TRBJ2-7, with 8 bases that match TRBD2. Germline-derived CDR1 and CDR2 are MNHNS and SASEGT. The V gene end was trimmed by 4 bases and the J gene end by 0 bases; junction bases not matched to a gene: 5. This CDR3 has 15 amino acids. CDR3 loop: CASSATSGYSYEQYF. CDR3 DNA: TGTGCCAGCAGTGCCACTAGCGGCTACTCCTACGAGCAGTACTTC.

By frequency in the sample, this clone is hyperexpanded. The chain joins TRBV5-6 to TRBJ2-7; D perhaps matches TRBD1 (6 bases). Germline CDR1 and CDR2: SGHDT and YYEEEE. The CDR3 consists of 13 residues. Trimming pared 8 bases from V and 6 bases from J, leaving 18 bases between. This CDR3 is CASLQQGVGEQYF. The CDR3 DNA follows: TGTGCCAGTTTACAACAGGGAGTCGGCGAGCAGTACTTC.

The count of this clone is one. The chain couples TRBV11-2 to TRBJ2-1, with TRBD2 matching over 12 bases. Germline V gene sequence: CDR1 SGHAT, CDR2 FQNNGV. Trimming at V came to 3 bases and at J to 5 bases, leaving 2 bases not matched to a gene. This CDR3 region has 15 residues. The CDR3 DNA reads TGTGCCAGCAGCTTTCTAGCGGGAGGGGACAATGAGCAGTTCTTC. Protein: CASSFLAGGDNEQFF.

The V and J genes are TRBV5-6 and TRBJ2-4; D is unclear. CDR3 length: 14 amino acids. V gave up 0 bases and J gave up 6 bases, with 10 bases separating them. Germline values: CDR1 SGHDT, CDR2 YYEEEE. The CDR3 DNA is TGTGCCAGCAGCTTGGTCGAGGTACTAAACATTCAGTACTTC. Translated: CASSLVEVLNIQYF.

V gene TRBV7-8 combines with J gene TRBJ2-1; D is possibly TRBD1 or TRBD2 (6 bases each). The V gene lost 4 bases and the J gene lost 7 bases, with 11 bases spanning the gap. This CDR3 spans 13 amino acids. Per the germline V gene, CDR1 is SGHVS and CDR2 is FQNEAQ. CDR3 coding DNA: TGTGCCAGCAGCTCGGGGGCGGGGAATGAGCAGTTCTTC. Its translation is CASSSGAGNEQFF.

The rearrangement links TRBV9 to TRBJ2-1, with D possibly matching TRBD2 (6 bases). This CDR3 contains 14 residues. V lost 0 bases and J lost 6, with 10 bases in between. Germline loops: CDR1 SGDLS, CDR2 YYNGEE. The CDR3 DNA reads TGTGCCAGCAGCGTAGCCGGGGGAGGCAATGAGCAGTTCTTC. Amino acid sequence: CASSVAGGGNEQFF.

The chain carries TRBV9 and TRBJ2-2, with 7 positions matching TRBD1. V shed 6 bases and J 3 bases; nucleotides not matched to a gene: 8. In germline, CDR1 is SGDLS, CDR2 YYNGEE. The CDR3 runs 15 residues. As DNA, the CDR3 is TGTGCCAGCACCAGGGACAGAATGGACACCGGGGAGCTGTTTTTT. Amino acid sequence: CASTRDRMDTGELFF.

V and J are TRBV4-2 and TRBJ2-5, with D tentatively TRBD1 or TRBD2 (5 bases each). The better agreement between TRBJ2-7 and the DNA end casts doubt on the J call. There are 15 residues in the CDR3. Germline values: CDR1 LGHNA, CDR2 YNFKEQ. CDR3 residues: CASGDPQTLSYEQYF. The CDR3 DNA sequence: TGTGCCAGCGGGGACCCACAGACCCTCTCCTACGAGCAGTACTTC.

The chain has TRBV7-2 and TRBJ2-1, with a weak D call TRBD2 (6 bases). Between the trimmed V and J ends, which lost 7 bases and 6 bases, there was a span of 13 bases. The CDR3 spans 13 residues. Germline assignment: CDR1 SGHTA and CDR2 FQGNSA. CDR3 sequence: CASKSRESNEQFF. The CDR3, as DNA: TGTGCCAGCAAGTCACGGGAGTCCAATGAGCAGTTCTTC.

The rearrangement uses TRBV7-9 and TRBJ2-3; D tentatively reads TRBD1 or TRBD2 (5 bases each). Trimming pared 5 bases from V and 4 bases from J, leaving 19 bases between. Germline-derived CDR1 and CDR2 are SEHNR and FQNEAQ (reference sequence). CDR3 size: 16 residues. The CDR3 protein is CASSPRGTRYPDTQYF. CDR3 in DNA: TGTGCCAGCAGCCCTCGGGGCACCCGATATCCAGATACGCAGTATTTT. Filled out from reference TRBV7-9 and TRBJ2-3, the complete variable domain reads DTGVSQNPRHKITKRGQNVTFRCDPISEHNRLYWYRQTLGQGPEFLTYFQNEAQLEKSRLLSDRFSAERPKGSFSTLEIQRTEQGDSAMYLCASSPRGTRYPDTQYFGPGTRLTVL.

This clone was counted a single time. The chain employs TRBV13 and TRBJ1-2, with 10 positions matching TRBD1. CDR1 PRHDT and CDR2 FYEKMQ come from the germline V gene (reference sequence). V shed 4 bases, J shed 7 bases, and the junction held 6 bases outside the gene matches. The CDR3 sequence is 14 residues long. The CDR3: CASSSGQGRIGYTF. CDR3 DNA: TGTGCCAGCAGCTCGGGACAGGGGAGAATTGGCTACACCTTC.

This chain connects TRBV4-3 to TRBJ1-4, with TRBD1 matching over 7 bases. This CDR3 spans 15 amino acids. Unmatched junction bases numbered 4, after V lost 0 bases and J lost 6 bases. CDR1 and CDR2 (germline): LGHNA, YSLEER. The CDR3 nucleotides read TGCGCCAGCAGCCAAGAGGACAGGAAAGATGAAAAACTGTTTTTT. This codes for CASSQEDRKDEKLFF.

V usage is TRBV7-6 and J usage is TRBJ2-3, with TRBD1 identical over 8 bases. The germline gives CDR1 SGHVS, CDR2 FNYEAQ. V was clipped by 4 bases and J by 4 bases; unmatched bases: 7. The CDR3 covers 15 residues. CDR3: CASSSPGQAADTQYF. The CDR3 DNA follows: TGTGCCAGCAGCTCGCCGGGACAGGCGGCAGATACGCAGTATTTT.

This clone was observed a single time. The chain links TRBV30 to TRBJ2-7; D possibly corresponds to TRBD2 (5 bases). The V gene lost 0 bases and the J gene lost 2 bases, with 8 bases spanning the gap. The CDR3 runs to 13 residues. Germline assignment: CDR1 GTSNPN and CDR2 SVGIG (reference sequence). The CDR3 nucleotides read TGTGCCTGGAGTGTAATGAGGGCCTACGAGCAGTACTTC. Protein: CAWSVMRAYEQYF.

The chain couples TRBV19 to TRBJ2-1; 15 bases align to TRBD2. V dropped 5 bases and J dropped 7; count of bases not matched to a gene: 18. The CDR3 has 20 amino acids. Germline CDR1 LNHDA, CDR2 SQIVND (reference sequence). CDR3 sequence (DNA): TGTGCCAGTAGTCAGGGGCAGGGACTAGCGGGGGGCACGTCCCTAAATGAGCAGTTCTTC. This sequence encodes CASSQGQGLAGGTSLNEQFF.

This clone was counted once. DNA for the CDR3: TGTGCCAGCAGCCAAGTTGGGGGGTTAGGGACCCTTATTAATCAGCCCCAGCATTTT. Its protein product is CASSQVGGLGTLINQPQHF. V gene TRBV4-2 combines with J gene TRBJ1-5; a weak D match, TRBD1 (5 bases). CDR1 is LGHNA and CDR2 is YNFKEQ in the germline V gene. Trimming stripped 1 base from V and 4 bases from J, with 23 bases between. CDR3 length equals 19 residues.

The V call is TRBV6-5, the J call TRBJ1-2; 12 bases agree with TRBD1. Germline loops: CDR1 MNHEY, CDR2 SVGAGI. After removal of 2 bases from V and 8 bases from J, the junction contained 6 bases not matched to a gene. CDR3 length equals 15 residues. The CDR3 coding sequence is TGTGCCAGCAGTTACCTGGGACAGGGGGCTGGAGGCTACACCTTC. Translating gives CASSYLGQGAGGYTF.

The rearrangement uses TRBV4-3 and TRBJ2-1; D not certain. Germline assignment: CDR1 LGHNA and CDR2 YSLEER. This CDR3 region has 15 residues. Trimming stripped 0 bases from V and 2 bases from J, with 8 bases between. The CDR3 nucleotides read TGCGCCAGCAGCCAAGAGTGGGTAGCCTACAATGAGCAGTTCTTC. As protein: CASSQEWVAYNEQFF.

The DNA of the CDR3 is TGTGCCAGCAGCTTGGGGGGACTAGCGGAGTTATTCGATGAGCAGTTCTTC. As protein: CASSLGGLAELFDEQFF. The chain uses TRBV5-6 and TRBJ2-1, with 11 bases lining up with TRBD2. In germline, CDR1 is SGHDT, CDR2 YYEEEE. The CDR3 totals 17 residues. J gave up 8 bases and V 0 bases, and 10 bases lay outside the gene matches.

This clone appeared a few times. J is TRBJ2-7 and V is TRBV19; the D is unclear. The CDR3 has 13 amino acids. Germline-derived CDR1 and CDR2 are LNHDA and SQIVND (reference sequence). Trimming pared 3 bases from V and 2 bases from J, leaving 8 bases between. CDR3 amino acids: CASSIGLAYEQYF. The CDR3 DNA sequence: TGTGCCAGTAGTATTGGTCTAGCCTACGAGCAGTACTTC.

This clone was detected a few times. The genes are TRBV19 and TRBJ1-3; D unresolved. Germline V gene sequence: CDR1 LNHDA, CDR2 SQIVND (reference sequence). CDR3 length: 14 residues. V gave up 9 bases and J gave up 7 bases, with 19 bases separating them. CDR3 bases: TGTGCCAGCTTAAAGGAGGGCTCCTGGAACACCATATATTTT. Protein: CASLKEGSWNTIYF.

J is TRBJ1-2 and V is TRBV27; D ambiguous. Per germline, CDR1 MNHEY and CDR2 SMNVEV (reference sequence). V was trimmed by 6 bases and J by 0 bases, leaving 11 bases between them. The CDR3 loop spans 14 amino acids. In DNA form, the CDR3 reads TGTGCCAGCAGACCCGAGGAAGCTAACTATGGCTACACCTTC. Protein product: CASRPEEANYGYTF.

This clone was seen more than once but under ten times. The chain carries TRBV27 and TRBJ2-2; weak D call: TRBD2 (6 bases). The CDR3 is 14 amino acids. Germline lookup yields CDR1 MNHEY and CDR2 SMNVEV (reference sequence). Trimming removed 3 bases from V and 2 bases from J, with 7 bases in between. The CDR3 is CASSFGGNTGELFF. The CDR3 DNA reads as TGTGCCAGCAGTTTCGGGGGTAACACCGGGGAGCTGTTTTTT.

This clone was counted only a few times. The rearrangement uses TRBV7-9 and TRBJ2-7, with 7 bases that match TRBD2. The CDR3 runs to 15 residues. Germline assignment: CDR1 SEHNR and CDR2 FQNEAQ (reference sequence). The J segment lost 0 bases and the V segment lost 1 base, leaving 3 bases of the junction unmatched. As DNA, the CDR3 is TGTGCCAGCAGCTTAGTTAGCGGGCTCTCCTACGAGCAGTACTTC. This translates into CASSLVSGLSYEQYF.

The chain links TRBV10-3 to TRBJ2-6; possibly TRBD1 for D (5 bases). Trimming removed 1 base at V and 4 bases at J, with 17 bases between. The CDR3 runs 18 residues. CDR1 and CDR2 from the germline V gene are ENHRY and SYGVKD. This CDR3 reads CAISEFSVLGLGANVLTF. CDR3 DNA: TGTGCCATCAGTGAGTTCTCTGTTTTGGGGCTGGGGGCCAACGTCCTGACTTTC.

The chain couples TRBV27 to TRBJ2-7; D gene ambiguous. V was pared by 5 bases and J by 5 bases, with 16 bases between. CDR3 length: 14 residues. Germline CDR1 and CDR2: MNHEY and SMNVEV (reference sequence). CDR3 DNA sequence: TGTGCCAGCAGTAGCAGCCCCCGAGGCAACGAGCAGTACTTC. Its protein is CASSSSPRGNEQYF.